This T cell receptor (beta chain) originates from a study of identical twins. Study-wide findings and caveats: There were fewer insertions in abundant cord blood beta clonotypes, but memory repertoires showed no such pattern. Analyses based on zero insertions could be partly confounded by invariant MAIT and iNKT cells. The study found excess low generation probability among twin-shared out-of-frame alpha sequences.

TCRdb re-analysed the 5' RACE reads in MiXCR, keeping a single row per CDR3 protein. The sample includes 690,000 or so distinct CDR3 sequences, roughly 6.2% of them seen just once. CDR1 is SGHTA, CDR2 FQGNSA, per germline. This CDR3 is built from 15 residues. V was cut by 1 base and J by 4 bases, with 11 bases left in between. Of note for this clonotype: What it binds is unknown.

This clonotype was obtained from a man aged 18-30 years in good health. V usage is TRBV7-2 and J usage is TRBJ1-5; tentatively, D is TRBD1 (6 bases). Sequenced material: naive T cells sorted from blood. The CDR3 DNA follows: TGTGCCAGCAGCTTAGAAGGGGGACAAAATCAGCCCCAGCATTTT. Its translation: CASSLEGGQNQPQHF.